The rows below give T cell receptor beta chains drawn from one sample of a study of shared clonotypes between healthy human individuals. The table came from immunoSEQ multiplex PCR; TCRdb's copy has only in-frame clones and leaves some out. The sample shows about 490,000 clones, almost 80% of them seen only once. Sequenced: PBMCs. The receptors come from a woman aged 35 to 49 in good health. Some clones in this sample may be carry-over from other donors' samples. The CDR3 runs from the conserved cysteine through the conserved F or W. A D gene is named only where the DNA matches it firmly. Clone size, where shown, is once, few, many, or a class for clones that have expanded.

j_gene	v_gene	abundance	d_gene	CDR3aa	CDR3nt
TRBJ1-1	TRBV27	few	TRBD1	CASSPPRGLTEAFF	TGTGCCAGCAGTCCCCCCAGGGGGCTCACTGAAGCTTTCTTT
TRBJ1-3	TRBV7-2	.	.	CASSLVVSSGNTIYF	TGTGCCAGCAGCTTAGTAGTAAGCTCTGGAAACACCATATATTTT
TRBJ2-6	TRBV27	.	.	CASSFGLGAAGSGANVLTF	TGTGCCAGCAGTTTTGGGCTCGGGGCAGCGGGCTCTGGGGCCAACGTCCTGACTTTC
TRBJ2-7	TRBV6-1	.	TRBD1	CASSTRDSSYEQYF	TGTGCCAGCAGTACTCGGGACAGCTCCTACGAGCAGTACTTC
TRBJ2-3	TRBV11-2	.	.	CASSLAGAPPQYF	TGTGCCAGCAGCTTAGCCGGGGCCCCCCCGCAGTATTTT
TRBJ1-4	TRBV6-5	.	.	CASSYEGGKLFF	TGTGCCAGCAGTTACGAGGGTGGAAAACTGTTTTTT
TRBJ2-5	TRBV9	.	TRBD2	CASSVGLAGETQYF	TGTGCCAGCAGCGTAGGTCTAGCGGGAGAGACCCAGTACTTC
TRBJ2-6	TRBV27	.	.	CASSHGLSGANVLTF	TGTGCCAGCAGTCACGGCCTCTCTGGGGCCAACGTCCTGACTTTC
TRBJ2-2	TRBV18	.	.	CASSPLNQANTGELFF	TGTGCCAGCTCACCACTGAACCAGGCGAACACCGGGGAGCTGTTTTTT
TRBJ2-3	TRBV19	.	TRBD2	CASSTTWEGLSTDTQYF	TGTGCCAGTAGTACAACGTGGGAGGGCCTCAGCACAGATACGCAGTATTTT
TRBJ2-3	TRBV28	.	.	CASSLLRAEGPDTQYF	TGTGCCAGCAGTTTGCTAAGGGCGGAGGGACCAGATACGCAGTATTTT
TRBJ1-2	TRBV2	.	.	CASNQGRYGYTF	TGTGCCAGCAATCAGGGGAGGTATGGCTACACCTTC
TRBJ2-3	TRBV5-4	once	TRBD2	CASSLVGREGTDTQYF	TGTGCCAGCAGCTTGGTGGGGCGGGAGGGCACAGATACGCAGTATTTT
TRBJ2-7	TRBV6-1	few	.	CASSEQSGTEYEQYF	TGTGCCAGCAGTGAACAGTCAGGTACGGAGTACGAGCAGTACTTC
TRBJ2-1	TRBV2	.	.	CASSGRVDYNEQFF	TGTGCCAGCAGTGGGAGGGTAGACTACAATGAGCAGTTCTTC
TRBJ2-7	TRBV5-1	.	TRBD1	CASSLAGTGEEQYF	TGCGCCAGCAGCTTGGCCGGCACAGGGGAAGAGCAGTACTTC
TRBJ2-2	TRBV2	.	.	CASRSGLVTGELFF	TGTGCCAGCAGGTCAGGGTTAGTCACCGGGGAGCTGTTTTTT
TRBJ2-2	TRBV19	.	.	CASSLDRANTGELFF	TGTGCCAGTAGTCTCGACAGAGCGAACACCGGGGAGCTGTTTTTT
TRBJ2-7	TRBV2	.	TRBD1	CASRAGTGFNYEQYF	TGTGCCAGCAGAGCCGGGACAGGGTTTAACTACGAGCAGTACTTC
TRBJ2-7	TRBV28	few	TRBD2	CATNRGGIYEQYF	TGTGCCACCAATCGGGGGGGGATCTACGAGCAGTACTTC
TRBJ2-1	TRBV4-1	.	.	CASSLLPVYNEQFF	TGCGCCAGCAGCCTACTACCGGTCTACAATGAGCAGTTCTTC
TRBJ2-7	TRBV5-1	.	.	CASSLLGDGPYEQYF	TGCGCCAGCAGCCTGCTGGGGGACGGACCCTACGAGCAGTACTTC
TRBJ2-2	TRBV5-1	.	.	CASSLIPGPVGSGELFF	TGCGCCAGCAGCTTGATCCCGGGGCCAGTCGGGAGCGGGGAGCTGTTTTTT
TRBJ1-5	TRBV19	once	TRBD1	CASSSTGGLNQPQHF	TGTGCCAGTAGTAGCACAGGGGGCCTAAATCAGCCCCAGCATTTT
TRBJ2-1	TRBV19	.	.	CASNPTGSSYNEQFF	TGTGCCAGTAATCCAACGGGGAGCTCCTACAATGAGCAGTTCTTC
TRBJ2-7	TRBV2	.	.	CASRVGNEQYF	TGTGCCAGCAGGGTGGGTAACGAGCAGTACTTC
TRBJ2-5	TRBV7-2	once	.	CASSLGGDGETQYF	TGTGCCAGCAGCTTAGGGGGGGACGGGGAGACCCAGTACTTC
TRBJ2-1	TRBV11-3	.	TRBD2	CASSLGTSGGDEQFF	TGTGCCAGCAGCTTAGGGACTAGCGGGGGTGATGAGCAGTTCTTC
TRBJ2-5	TRBV19	.	.	CASSESFGGLGETQYF	TGTGCCAGTAGTGAGTCCTTCGGGGGGCTGGGAGAGACCCAGTACTTC
TRBJ1-1	TRBV10-2	once	.	CASSEGGVYTEAFF	TGCGCCAGCAGTGAGGGGGGGGTTTACACTGAAGCTTTCTTT
TRBJ2-2	TRBV15	.	TRBD1	CATSRPRQGPWTGELFF	TGTGCCACCAGCAGACCTCGACAGGGGCCTTGGACCGGGGAGCTGTTTTTT
TRBJ2-7	TRBV27	.	TRBD2	CASSLSGRRVQYF	TGTGCCAGCAGTTTATCCGGGAGGAGGGTACAGTACTTC
TRBJ2-1	TRBV11-3	.	.	CASSLGFNEQFF	TGTGCCAGCAGCTTGGGTTTCAATGAGCAGTTCTTC
TRBJ1-1	TRBV5-1	.	.	CASSLRSGNTEAFF	TGCGCCAGCAGCCTCAGGTCTGGGAACACTGAAGCTTTCTTT
TRBJ2-5	TRBV5-4	.	TRBD2	CASTYGGLGGRMETQYF	TGTGCCAGCACCTATGGTGGTTTGGGCGGGAGGATGGAGACCCAGTACTTC
TRBJ2-3	TRBV28	.	TRBD2	CASSLWRTSGSYTQYF	TGTGCCAGCAGTTTATGGAGGACTAGCGGGAGTTATACGCAGTATTTT
TRBJ2-1	TRBV5-4	.	.	CASSLSWSPDNEQFF	TGTGCCAGCAGCCTAAGCTGGTCCCCGGACAATGAGCAGTTCTTC
TRBJ2-3	TRBV10-3	once	.	CAISVTGPLTDTQYF	TGTGCCATCAGTGTTACAGGTCCCCTTACAGATACGCAGTATTTT
TRBJ1-5	TRBV27	few	TRBD1	CASSLSDRFNQPQHF	TGTGCCAGCAGTTTATCGGACAGGTTCAATCAGCCCCAGCATTTT
TRBJ2-3	TRBV5-6	.	.	CASSLGGRATFTDTQYF	TGTGCCAGCAGCTTGGGGGGCAGGGCTACCTTCACAGATACGCAGTATTTT
TRBJ1-4	TRBV2	.	TRBD1	CASDLQGATEKLFF	TGTGCCAGTGACCTCCAGGGGGCCACTGAAAAACTGTTTTTT
TRBJ1-5	TRBV28	.	TRBD1	CASSQTGETQPQHF	TGTGCCAGCAGTCAAACAGGGGAAACCCAGCCCCAGCATTTT
TRBJ2-3	TRBV10-3	once	.	CAISQKDTQYF	TGTGCCATCAGCCAGAAAGATACGCAGTATTTT
TRBJ1-3	TRBV7-3	.	.	CASSSIGGRQGNTIYF	TGTGCCAGCAGCTCTATAGGGGGGCGGCAAGGAAACACCATATATTTT